A single sample gave rise to the 25 T cell receptor beta chains below, sequenced in a study of T cell changes during pregnancy in multiple sclerosis. The table came from immunoSEQ multiplex PCR; TCRdb's copy has only in-frame clones and leaves some out. This table holds tens of thousands of clones, 90% to 95% found once. The material sequenced was peripheral blood, taken in the third trimester of pregnancy. These receptor sequences come from a female donor in good health, enrolled as a control in a pregnancy study.

The V and J genes are TRBV6-5 and TRBJ1-5, with TRBD1 matching 8 bases. V was clipped by 6 bases and J by 6 bases; unmatched bases: 4. The length of the CDR3 is 13 residues. Germline loops: CDR1 MNHEY, CDR2 SVGAGI. This CDR3 reads CASSRTGSQPQHF. DNA for the CDR3: TGTGCCAGCAGCCGGACAGGGTCTCAGCCCCAGCATTTT.

This clone was detected only once. The chain links TRBV6-5 to TRBJ1-2, with TRBD1 matching 8 bases. The CDR3 length is 15 residues. Germline-derived CDR1 and CDR2 are MNHEY and SVGAGI. V trimming: 4 bases; J trimming: 5 bases; junction bases outside the gene matches: 9. The CDR3, as DNA: TGTGCCAGCAGTTCACGGACAGGGAGCTATTATGGCTACACCTTC. Translated, it gives CASSSRTGSYYGYTF.

J is TRBJ2-5 and V is TRBV5-6, with 9 bases aligning to TRBD1. The CDR3 spans 13 residues. V was clipped by 5 bases and J by 5 bases; unmatched bases: 4. The V gene's germline CDR1 is SGHDT and CDR2 YYEEEE. The CDR3 loop reads CASRTGGWETQYF. In DNA form, the CDR3 reads TGTGCCAGCAGAACAGGGGGCTGGGAGACCCAGTACTTC.

This clone was seen a single time. V is TRBV5-1 and J is TRBJ1-6, with 8 bases aligning to TRBD1. Germline CDR1 reads SGHRS; CDR2 reads YFSETQ. Unmatched junction bases numbered 4, after V lost 4 bases and J lost 7 bases. This CDR3 is built from 14 residues. The CDR3 spells CASSTGTGNSPLHF. The DNA of the CDR3 is TGCGCCAGCAGCACAGGGACAGGCAATTCACCCCTCCACTTT. Full variable domain (remainder filled in from reference TRBV5-1 and TRBJ1-6): KAGVTQTPRYLIKTRGQQVTLSCSPISGHRSVSWYQQTPGQGLQFLFEYFSETQRNKGNFPGRFSGRQFSNSRSEMNVSTLELGDSALYLCASSTGTGNSPLHFGNGTRLTVT.

This chain uses TRBV7-9 with TRBJ2-1; 7 nucleotides agree with TRBD2. V dropped 6 bases and J dropped 1; count of bases not matched to a gene: 9. The CDR3 runs to 16 residues. Per the germline V gene, CDR1 is SEHNR and CDR2 is FQNEAQ (reference sequence). CDR3 in DNA: TGTGCCAGCAGGTTCGGGGCGGGAGAGTCCTACAATGAGCAGTTCTTC. Its translation: CASRFGAGESYNEQFF.

The chain recombines TRBV15 with TRBJ2-3; perhaps TRBD2 as D (6 bases). V dropped 0 bases and J dropped 6 bases, with 16 bases sitting between them. This CDR3 comprises 16 residues. Germline V gene sequence: CDR1 LNHNV, CDR2 YYDKDF (reference sequence). The CDR3 reads CATSRDPGVLGDTQYF. The CDR3 DNA reads as TGTGCCACCAGCAGAGATCCGGGGGTCCTGGGTGATACGCAGTATTTT.

The DNA for the CDR3 is TGTGCCAGCAGTTTATTTCAGGGGTGGGGGGGATCACCCCTCCACTTT. Its protein product is CASSLFQGWGGSPLHF. J is TRBJ1-6 and V is TRBV28, with D tentatively TRBD1 (6 bases). Germline CDR1 and CDR2: MDHEN and SYDVKM. The CDR3 runs 16 residues. V gave up 1 base and J gave up 10 bases, with 17 bases separating them.

The chain carries TRBV4-3 and TRBJ2-7; D is unclear. The CDR3 consists of 14 residues. CDR1 is LGHNA, CDR2 YSLEER, per germline. Deletions cut 0 bases from V and 1 base from J, with 7 bases between. DNA for the CDR3: TGCGCCAGCAGCCAAGATTCAGGATCCTACGAGCAGTACTTC. This codes for CASSQDSGSYEQYF.

As regards this clone: Germline and junction disagree at one end, which may indicate a read error. V and J are TRBV20-1 and TRBJ1-6; TRBD1 might be the D (5 bases). CDR1 is DFQATT and CDR2 is SNEGSKA in the germline V gene (reference sequence). The CDR3 has 11 residues. The CDR3 sequence is CSADREGPFRF. CDR3 nucleotide sequence: TGCAGTGCTGACCGGGAGGGGCCTTTTCGCTTT.

This chain connects TRBV2 to TRBJ2-1, with a tentative D call TRBD2 (6 bases). Deletions cut 9 bases from V and 0 bases from J, with 15 bases between. This CDR3 has 15 residues. CDR1 SNHLY and CDR2 FYNNEI come from the germline V gene. CDR3 nucleotides: TGTGCCAGTAAAGGGGAGGCCAGCTCCTACAATGAGCAGTTCTTC. Amino acids: CASKGEASSYNEQFF.

The V and J genes are TRBV5-1 and TRBJ1-4; 12 bases fit TRBD1. V lost 4 bases and J lost 6; bases outside the gene matches: 10. Germline assignment: CDR1 SGHRS and CDR2 YFSETQ. The CDR3 extends over 17 amino acids. CDR3 DNA: TGCGCCAGCAGCGCCGGGACAGGGGGCTGGTCAGATGAAAAACTGTTTTTT. Protein sequence: CASSAGTGGWSDEKLFF.

V and J are TRBV28 and TRBJ1-2, with D possibly being TRBD1 (5 bases). The CDR3 totals 12 residues. Germline loops: CDR1 MDHEN, CDR2 SYDVKM. The germline V and J ends were trimmed by 2 bases and 7 bases, with 8 bases remaining between them. The DNA of the CDR3 is TGTGCCAGCAGTTTACAGGGATTTGGCTACACCTTC. Translating it yields CASSLQGFGYTF.

This chain connects TRBV5-1 to TRBJ2-1; 11 bases are a match to TRBD2. The junction had 6 bases not matched to a gene; V was cut back by 4 bases and J by 3 bases. The CDR3 has 16 residues. Per germline, CDR1 SGHRS and CDR2 YFSETQ. For the CDR3, the DNA is TGCGCCAGCAGCGAAACGACTAGCGGGGTCTACAATGAGCAGTTCTTC. This sequence encodes CASSETTSGVYNEQFF.

The gene calls are TRBV7-9 and TRBJ1-1, with 7 positions matching TRBD1. The germline gives CDR1 SEHNR, CDR2 FQNEAQ (reference sequence). The CDR3 covers 14 residues. J lost 7 bases, V lost 1 base, and 6 bases had no gene match. The CDR3 region is CASSLEGRDSEAFF. The CDR3 DNA reads as TGTGCCAGCAGCTTAGAAGGTCGGGACAGTGAAGCTTTCTTT.

V usage is TRBV7-9 and J usage is TRBJ1-1, with TRBD1 identical over 7 bases. Germline loops: CDR1 SEHNR, CDR2 FQNEAQ (reference sequence). The CDR3 totals 15 residues. V lost 4 bases, J lost 0 bases, and 5 bases stayed unmatched. The chain's CDR3 is CASSSSRGLNTEAFF. The CDR3 DNA reads TGTGCCAGCAGCTCTAGCAGGGGGTTGAACACTGAAGCTTTCTTT.

The chain uses TRBV28 and TRBJ1-4; 8 bases map to TRBD1. V was clipped by 2 bases and J by 8 bases; unmatched bases: 4. CDR1 is MDHEN, CDR2 SYDVKM, per germline. There are 14 residues in the CDR3. In nucleotides, the CDR3 is TGTGCCAGCAGTTTACAGGGGGCACGGGAAAAACTGTTTTTT. Its translation is CASSLQGAREKLFF.

The gene calls are TRBV25-1 and TRBJ1-1; TRBD1 matches at 7 bases. CDR3 length equals 14 residues. The V segment lost 6 bases and the J segment 7 bases; nucleotides outside the gene matches: 11. The germline CDR1 and CDR2 sequences are MGHDK and SYGVNS. CDR3 sequence reads: CASRTTGFPFEAFF. Written as DNA, the CDR3 is TGTGCCAGCAGAACGACAGGGTTCCCTTTTGAAGCTTTCTTT.

This clone came up once. The chain joins TRBV5-1 to TRBJ1-1; TRBD1 matches at 12 bases. The CDR3 loop spans 16 amino acids. Germline V gives CDR1 SGHRS, CDR2 YFSETQ. Unmatched junction bases numbered 3, after V lost 0 bases and J lost 3 bases. CDR3 residues: CASSLGDRGRDTEAFF. The CDR3 region has the DNA TGCGCCAGCAGCTTGGGGGACAGGGGGCGGGACACTGAAGCTTTCTTT.

This chain uses TRBV19 with TRBJ1-4; D is unclear. The V end lost 6 bases, the J end lost 0 bases, and 11 bases lay between the germline ends. The CDR3 length is 15 residues. CDR1 LNHDA and CDR2 SQIVND come from the germline V gene (reference sequence). The CDR3 is CASSGSKTTNEKLFF. CDR3 nucleotides: TGTGCCAGTAGCGGGAGCAAGACAACTAATGAAAAACTGTTTTTT.

V usage is TRBV19 and J usage is TRBJ1-1; D is unclear. The CDR3 has 13 residues. The ends were cut back, 9 bases at V and 6 bases at J, with 17 bases in the middle. The germline CDR1 and CDR2 sequences are LNHDA and SQIVND (reference sequence). As DNA, the CDR3 is TGTGCCAGCAGTCAGGACCGGGGAGCTGAAGCTTTCTTT. Its protein product is CASSQDRGAEAFF.

The CDR3 nucleotides are TGTGCCAGCAGCTTAGTAAGGCGTCAGGGCAATGAGCAGTTCTTC. This encodes CASSLVRRQGNEQFF. The chain combines TRBV7-9 with TRBJ2-1, with D maybe TRBD1 (5 bases). This CDR3 spans 15 amino acids. The germline V gene encodes CDR1 SEHNR and CDR2 FQNEAQ (reference sequence). V lost 1 base and J 6 bases, leaving 13 bases between the germline ends.

The chain has TRBV6-5 and TRBJ1-1; no definite D call. Germline V gene lookup returns CDR1 MNHEY and CDR2 SVGAGI. The V end was cut by 4 bases, the J end by 5 bases, with 11 bases between. The CDR3 sequence is 13 residues long. DNA for the CDR3: TGTGCCAGCAGTTTCAGCATCGGGACTGAAGCTTTCTTT. This encodes CASSFSIGTEAFF.

The J gene is TRBJ1-5, the V gene TRBV19, with 7 bases that match TRBD1. The J segment lost 0 bases and the V segment lost 4 bases, leaving 9 bases of the junction unmatched. There are 17 residues in the CDR3. Germline V gene data show CDR1 as LNHDA and CDR2 as SQIVND (reference sequence). CDR3 protein: CASSTERAGGSNQPQHF. For the CDR3, the DNA is TGTGCCAGTAGTACCGAGAGAGCAGGGGGTAGCAATCAGCCCCAGCATTTT.

This clone showed up just once. The V call is TRBV7-9, the J call TRBJ2-5; 7 positions agree with TRBD1. CDR3 length equals 14 residues. The germline V gene encodes CDR1 SEHNR and CDR2 FQNEAQ (reference sequence). The V gene end was trimmed by 6 bases and the J gene end by 2 bases; junction bases not matched to a gene: 6. As DNA, the CDR3 is TGTGCCAGCAGGGACAACAGGGGACAAGAGACCCAGTACTTC. The encoded protein is CASRDNRGQETQYF.

The chain couples TRBV29-1 to TRBJ1-2; D is undetermined. Germline-derived CDR1 and CDR2 are SQVTM and ANQGSEA. V was cut by 3 bases and J by 7 bases, with 3 bases left in between. The CDR3 extends over 9 amino acids. The CDR3 loop reads CSVDGGYTF. The CDR3 region has the DNA TGCAGCGTTGACGGTGGCTACACCTTC. Complete variable domain (other parts from reference TRBV29-1 and TRBJ1-2): SAVISQKPSRDICQRGTSLTIQCQVDSQVTMMFWYRQQPGQSLTLIATANQGSEATYESGFVIDKFPISRPNLTFSTLTVSNMSPEDSSIYLCSVDGGYTFGSGTRLTVV.